This TCR beta chain is drawn from a study of shared T cell receptors in the human thymus (dated by TCRdb to the early 2020s). With regard to the full study: The study examined how the human thymus generates shared, self-reactive T-cell receptor alpha chains.

This clone was counted once. This receptor's antigen is unknown. Within one base of it there is no much larger clone, and no base qualities were kept. Receptor amplification or capture employed the immunoSEQ multiplex PCR assay. TCRdb took this table from immuneACCESS and kept in-frame rearrangements with V and J called. Such tables lack part of the clones; where checked against another copy, unresolved V genes explain under half of the gap, and the rest is unexplained. In this sample the table shows under 850,000 clones, around 89% of which occur a single time. Of the sample, approximately 0.011% falls within the top ten clones. For CDR1 and CDR2, the germline V gene lists MGHDK and SYGVNS. The CDR3 starts with the cysteine, ends with the phenylalanine, and has 18 residues. Just CDR3 DNA is preserved here, 54 bases in frame from base 1. V was cut back by 2 bases and J by 2 bases, leaving a gap of 18 bases between them.

Separately, the same data were catalogued under a study of human thymus T cells. That second report states: In Finland, the donors were immunologically healthy infants who were having open corrective cardiac surgery for congenital heart defects. Thymus tissue was obtained as surgical resects removed during corrective cardiac surgery. V and J gene segment usage appeared biased in both thymic and peripheral blood repertoires. Highly overlapping thymic TCR repertoires among unrelated individuals were reported in the related research. TCR alpha and beta repertoires from about 8 infant thymus samples and a few related peripheral blood samples were characterized in the study. The cohort included more than 5 male and a couple of female infants, with donor ages spanning 7 to 244 days. Thymocytes were released mechanically from tissue and stored at -70 °C as pellets of roughly 8.5-32 million cells. A QIAsymphony instrument was used to extract genomic DNA from frozen cell pellets. TCRB and TCRAD loci were amplified from a standardized quantity of quality-controlled genomic DNA using the immunoSEQ multiplex PCR assay. Amplicons spanned the V(D)J region at a length sufficient to cover the CDR3 and identify V and J genes. Amplicon sequencing was performed on an Illumina platform through the commercial immunoSEQ service. Primer bias and sequencing errors were corrected as previously described, and TCRAD and TCRB definitions were based on the IMGT database. immunoSEQ Analyzer 3.0 and VDJTools were used for repertoire analysis, which covered basic statistics, V/J segment usage, diversity estimates, rarefaction and pairwise overlap. Chao1, ChaoE, Efron-Thisted, Shannon and inverse Simpson indices were used to estimate diversity, which was also estimated on datasets down-sampled to the smallest sample. Repertoire overlap used strict matching of CDR3 nucleotide sequence, V gene and J gene, with Jaccard-based multidimensional scaling clustering. On average, approximately 790,000 unique TCRB clonotypes were obtained from thymus samples, compared with about 86,000 from blood samples.

Sequencing was performed on thymocytes. Recombination connected TRBV25-1 to TRBJ1-4; possibly the D gene is TRBD1, per 5 matching bases. This TCR came from a boy in the first two years of life with a congenital heart defect. Donor details come from another sample of the same person, matched by shared clones. DNA sequence: TGTGCCAGCAGTGAAAGGGGTATAAAGGGCGGCACTAATGAAAAACTGTTTTTT. Translated, this gives CASSERGIKGGTNEKLFF. When the CDR3 is completed using the reference TRBV25-1 and TRBJ1-4 genes on either side, the full variable domain is EADIYQTPRYLVIGTGKKITLECSQTMGHDKMYWYQQDPGMELHLIHYSYGVNSTEKGDLSSESTVSRIRTEHFPLTLESARPSHTSQYLCASSERGIKGGTNEKLFFGSGTQLSVL.